The 9 T cell receptor beta chains given below trace back to one sample, sequenced in a study of T cells in women clearing cervical HPV infection. The repertoire was sequenced with immunoSEQ multiplex PCR; TCRdb's copy has only in-frame clones and lacks some. The specimen's table records fewer than 35,000 clones. Sequences were obtained from blood buffy coat. These receptors were collected from a woman between 18 and 75 years old with a cervical HPV16 infection that either progressed to CIN3+ or cleared (not recorded which).

For this clone: The read is 3 residues too short to cover the CDR3 end, so that end is filled in from the germline J gene. This chain links TRBV13 with TRBJ2-2, with TRBD2 identical over 9 bases. Per germline, CDR1 PRHDT and CDR2 FYEKMQ (reference sequence). With 4 bases clipped from V and 0 bases from J, the junction kept 9 bases outside the gene matches. CDR3 length: 18 residues. The sequenced CDR3 bases are TGTGCCAGCAGCTCCCTTGTAGCGGGGGCTACGAACACCGGGGAG. This sequence encodes CASSSLVAGATNTGE. The entire CDR3 sequence reads CASSSLVAGATNTGELFF.

Comments on this clone: Read data end 3 residues before the CDR3 end; the end is taken from the germline J gene. This sequence joins TRBV5-1 and TRBJ2-3; D is perhaps TRBD2 (6 bases). This CDR3 has 15 residues. V lost 0 bases and J lost 1, with 9 bases in between. Germline V gene lookup returns CDR1 SGHRS and CDR2 YFSETQ. The CDR3 DNA, read in part, is TGCGCCAGCAGCTTGGGGAGGGGAGGCACAGATACG. It yields the protein CASSLGRGGTDT. The whole CDR3 reads CASSLGRGGTDTQYF.

As for this clone: The read finishes 3 residues shy of the CDR3 end, and the germline J gene is used to complete it. The chain couples TRBV5-1 to TRBJ2-4, with D maybe TRBD1 (5 bases). CDR3 length: 17 residues. In germline, CDR1 is SGHRS, CDR2 YFSETQ. Trimming removed 0 bases at V and 3 bases at J, with 16 bases between. The part of the CDR3 DNA that was read is TGCGCCAGCAGCTTGGGAAGTCAGGGATATGGCAAAAACATT. As protein: CASSLGSQGYGKNI. In full, the CDR3 is CASSLGSQGYGKNIQYF.

Regarding this clone: The observed sequence ends 3 residues before the CDR3 terminus, with the missing tail filled in from the germline J gene. The chain employs TRBV7-2 and TRBJ2-5; 7 bases map to TRBD2. The J segment lost 3 bases and the V segment lost 2 bases, leaving 0 bases of the junction unmatched. The CDR3 totals 13 residues. Germline CDR1 reads SGHTA; CDR2 reads FQGNSA. The sequenced CDR3 bases are TGTGCCAGCAGCTTACTAGCGGAAGAGACC. It codes for CASSLLAEET. The entire CDR3 protein is CASSLLAEETQYF.

Comments on this clone: The observed sequence ends 3 residues before the CDR3 terminus, with the missing tail filled in from the germline J gene. J is TRBJ1-2 and V is TRBV10-1, with 7 bases identical to TRBD1. The CDR3 sequence is 11 residues long. Per the germline V gene, CDR1 is WNHNN and CDR2 is SYGVQD (reference sequence). The part of the CDR3 DNA that was read is TGCGCCAGCGAGGGGGCTTGGGGC. Protein product: CASEGAWG. The whole CDR3 protein reads CASEGAWGYTF.

As for this clone: The CDR3 end falls 3 residues outside the read, so it is completed with the germline J gene. V is TRBV6-2 or TRBV6-3 and J is TRBJ2-5, with D perhaps matching TRBD2 (7 bases). Per the germline V gene, CDR1 is MNHEY and CDR2 is SVGEGT. V gave up 5 bases and J gave up 5 bases, with 21 bases separating them. This CDR3 contains 16 residues. The covered CDR3 bases are TGTGCCAGCAGTGCCGGGCGTGGGGGGGGCCGGGAGACC. This sequence encodes CASSAGRGGGRET. The CDR3, in full, reads CASSAGRGGGRETQYF.

As concerns this clone: Read sequence stops 3 residues before the CDR3 end, and the germline J gene provides the missing end. The chain recombines TRBV28 with TRBJ1-4; a weak D match, TRBD1 (5 bases). CDR3 size: 15 residues. V gave up 4 bases and J gave up 5 bases, with 14 bases separating them. The germline V gene encodes CDR1 MDHEN and CDR2 SYDVKM. The CDR3 here is CASSSTGLPNEKLFF. The sequenced CDR3 bases are TGTGCCAGCAGTTCAACGGGACTGCCCAATGAAAAA. The whole variable domain, remainder taken from reference TRBV28 and TRBJ1-4, is DVKVTQSSRYLVKRTGEKVFLECVQDMDHENMFWYRQDPGLGLRLIYFSYDVKMKEKGDIPEGYSVSREKKERFSLILESASTNQTSMYLCASSSTGLPNEKLFFGSGTQLSVL.

With respect to this clone: The read falls 3 residues short of the CDR3 end, and the missing part is taken from the germline J gene. This chain connects TRBV4-1 to TRBJ1-4, with a tentative D call TRBD1 (6 bases). CDR1 MGHRA and CDR2 YSYEKL come from the germline V gene. V was cut by 2 bases and J by 10 bases, with 11 bases left in between. This CDR3 has 13 residues. The CDR3 sequence: CASSQTGNGKLFF. CDR3 bases read: TGCGCCAGCAGCCAAACAGGGAACGGAAAA.

Note on this clone: The sequence runs out 3 residues before the end of the CDR3; the remainder is reconstructed from the germline J gene. This chain joins TRBV6-2 or TRBV6-3 and TRBJ1-3; 7 bases are shared with TRBD1. Germline values: CDR1 MNHEY, CDR2 SVGEGT. This CDR3 has 16 amino acids. Incomplete CDR3 DNA: TGTGCCAGCAGTTACTCGGGCAGGGGGTTCCTTGGCGCC. Its protein is CASSYSGRGFLGA. The CDR3 in full is CASSYSGRGFLGAIYF.